This is a list of T cell receptor beta chains from one sample in a study of PD-1 blockade in classical Hodgkin lymphoma. Repertoires were generated with immunoSEQ multiplex PCR, while TCRdb's copy carries only in-frame clones and drops some. The sample has around 26,000 clones, about 94% seen once; the top ten hold about 3.8%. Sequencing was done on a sample of peripheral blood mononuclear cells (PBMCs). The source is a human donor with classical Hodgkin lymphoma. Both conserved end residues are part of each CDR3. The D gene is left open where the match is weak. A clone size is listed for some rows: how often the clone was seen (once, few, many), or a class if it is expanded.

DNA	CDR3	V	D	size	J
TGTGCCATCTTGGCCCTCCCGGGGACAGGCTCACAAATTAACTATGGCTACACCTTC	CAILALPGTGSQINYGYTF	TRBV10-3	TRBD1	.	TRBJ1-2
TGTGCCAGCAGCGAAAGCTCCTACGAGCAGTACTTC	CASSESSYEQYF	TRBV7-2	.	.	TRBJ2-7
TGTGCCAGTAGTGAGAGCCTCTCCTACGAGCAGTACTTC	CASSESLSYEQYF	TRBV19	.	.	TRBJ2-7
TGTGCCAGTAGTTTCCCCGTGGGGCTAGCGGGAAAGTCAGATACGCAGTATTTT	CASSFPVGLAGKSDTQYF	TRBV19	TRBD2	.	TRBJ2-3
TGTGCCAGCAGGAAGGGGTACGAGCAGTACTTC	CASRKGYEQYF	TRBV6-5	.	.	TRBJ2-7
TGTGCCAGCAATCCCAGCGGGGCAGCCGATGAGCAGTTCTTC	CASNPSGAADEQFF	TRBV11-3	TRBD2	.	TRBJ2-1
TGTGCCAGTACCTATTCGAGACAGGGGCGGCGTCAGCCCCAGCATTTT	CASTYSRQGRRQPQHF	TRBV19	TRBD1	few	TRBJ1-5
TGTGCCAGCAGCCCCCGGGGGACTAGCGGATTCTACGAGCAGTACTTC	CASSPRGTSGFYEQYF	TRBV9	TRBD2	.	TRBJ2-7
TGTGCCAGCAGCGCCGGGACAGCCTACAATCAGCCCCAGCATTTT	CASSAGTAYNQPQHF	TRBV5-8	TRBD1	once	TRBJ1-5
TGCGCCAGCAGGATGGACAACGCAGATACGCAGTATTTT	CASRMDNADTQYF	TRBV5-1	.	.	TRBJ2-3
TGTGCCAGTAGGTGGGGGGGCGGGCGGAATAGCAATCAGCCCCAGCATTTT	CASRWGGGRNSNQPQHF	TRBV19	.	.	TRBJ1-5
TGTGCCAGCAGCCAGGGGGCTGGAAACACCATATATTTT	CASSQGAGNTIYF	TRBV7-8	TRBD1	once	TRBJ1-3
TGTGCCAGCAGCTACGAGCGGGAGGAGAGGGAGACCCAGTACTTC	CASSYEREERETQYF	TRBV7-9	TRBD2	.	TRBJ2-5
TGTGCCATCAGAGAACAGGACAGGGGTGGCTACACCTTC	CAIREQDRGGYTF	TRBV10-3	TRBD1	.	TRBJ1-2
TGTGCCAGCAGCCGGACACGCAGGTCCTACGAGCAGTACTTC	CASSRTRRSYEQYF	TRBV6-5	.	once	TRBJ2-7
TGTGCCAGCAGGGTGGACAGGGGAGTCCACGAGCAGTACTTC	CASRVDRGVHEQYF	TRBV5-4	TRBD1	once	TRBJ2-7
TGTGCCAGCAGCCCTAGTACGGGACAGGGTATTGAGCAGTTCTTC	CASSPSTGQGIEQFF	TRBV7-9	TRBD1	.	TRBJ2-1
TGTGCCAGCAGTATGGAGAACACTGAAGCTTTCTTT	CASSMENTEAFF	TRBV2	.	.	TRBJ1-1
TGTGCCATCCAGGCGGGTTTCAGCACAGATACGCAGTATTTT	CAIQAGFSTDTQYF	TRBV10-3	.	.	TRBJ2-3
TGTGCCAGCAGCCCCCCCGGGACAGGGGGCCACGAGCAGTACTTC	CASSPPGTGGHEQYF	TRBV9	TRBD1	.	TRBJ2-7
TGTGCCAGCATCAACGACCCCGGGGCTGGAAACACCATATATTTT	CASINDPGAGNTIYF	TRBV28	.	.	TRBJ1-3
TGTGCCAGCAGTTACTCCGGTAGTACCGACGAGCAGTACTTC	CASSYSGSTDEQYF	TRBV6-5	.	.	TRBJ2-7
TGTGCCTGGAAACGGGGTTTCTCCTACAATGAGCAGTTCTTC	CAWKRGFSYNEQFF	TRBV30	.	.	TRBJ2-1
TGTGCCAGTAGTGCCTTCGGAGATGCGGATCAGCCCCAGCATTTT	CASSAFGDADQPQHF	TRBV19	.	.	TRBJ1-5
TGTGCCAGCAGCTCCAACGGACAGTCTGAAGCTTTCTTT	CASSSNGQSEAFF	TRBV7-3	.	.	TRBJ1-1
TGTGCCAGCAGCTCTGGACAGGACTCCTACGAGCAGTACTTC	CASSSGQDSYEQYF	TRBV7-9	TRBD1	.	TRBJ2-7
TGTGCCAGCAGGGGGACCGACGAGGAAGATACGCAGTATTTT	CASRGTDEEDTQYF	TRBV27	.	.	TRBJ2-3
TGTGCCAGCAGCTTCATGGGACTAGCGGGAGACGAGCAGTTCTTC	CASSFMGLAGDEQFF	TRBV7-9	TRBD2	.	TRBJ2-1
TGTGCCAGCAGTTTACCCGACAGGGGGCTTGGCTACACCTTC	CASSLPDRGLGYTF	TRBV28	TRBD1	.	TRBJ1-2
TGCGCCAGCAGCCCTGGACAGGGGATTAATCAGCCCCAGCATTTT	CASSPGQGINQPQHF	TRBV4-3	TRBD1	.	TRBJ1-5
TGTGCCAGCAGTTTAGGGCAGTCAATTCCCTACGAGCAGTACTTC	CASSLGQSIPYEQYF	TRBV27	.	.	TRBJ2-7
TGTGCCACCAGCAGAGATCGTGGGGGCGCAAAGACCCAGTACTTC	CATSRDRGGAKTQYF	TRBV15	.	.	TRBJ2-5
TGTGCCAGCAGCTTAATGGTTATAGGGGGAATGAACACTGAAGCTTTCTTT	CASSLMVIGGMNTEAFF	TRBV7-2	.	.	TRBJ1-1
TGTGCCACCCCGGGACCATTGGAGGGGGAGCTGTTTTTT	CATPGPLEGELFF	TRBV7-9	.	.	TRBJ2-2
TGTGCCAGTAGTACGGACAGGGGAAGCGCCTACGAGCAGTACTTC	CASSTDRGSAYEQYF	TRBV19	TRBD1	.	TRBJ2-7
TGTGCCAGCAGCGTATCATCCGGGACAGGGGGCAGAGAAAAACTGTTTTTT	CASSVSSGTGGREKLFF	TRBV9	TRBD1	.	TRBJ1-4
TGTGCCAGCAGCTTTCTTCCGACAGGGGGCTACGAGCAGTACTTC	CASSFLPTGGYEQYF	TRBV5-6	TRBD1	.	TRBJ2-7
TGTGCCTACGGCTCTGGAAACACCATATATTTT	CAYGSGNTIYF	TRBV28	.	.	TRBJ1-3
TGTGCCAGCAGCCGAACCGGATCCCAAGGAAATGAGCAGTTCTTC	CASSRTGSQGNEQFF	TRBV9	.	.	TRBJ2-1
TGTGCCAGCAGTGAATACTTGTTTGGCTACACCTTC	CASSEYLFGYTF	TRBV6-1	.	.	TRBJ1-2
TGTGCCAGCACAGGGATGGGACGCAGAGGAGGTTCTGGCTACACCTTC	CASTGMGRRGGSGYTF	TRBV21-1	.	.	TRBJ1-2
TGCGCCAGCAGCTTGATGGGCGACAGGGTCCGAGACTATGGCTACACCTTC	CASSLMGDRVRDYGYTF	TRBV5-1	TRBD1	.	TRBJ1-2
TGTGCCAGCAGTTACTCGTGGGACAGTAGCACAGATACGCAGTATTTT	CASSYSWDSSTDTQYF	TRBV6-5	TRBD1	.	TRBJ2-3
TGCGCCAGCAGCTTGTCCGGGACAACGAGCAACGAGCAGTACTTC	CASSLSGTTSNEQYF	TRBV5-1	.	.	TRBJ2-7
TGTGCCAGCAGCTCCCCCTTGACGGGGATTAACTATGGCTACACCTTC	CASSSPLTGINYGYTF	TRBV13	.	.	TRBJ1-2
TGCGCCGGGGGGGGAGGGAGTAGCAATGAGCAGTTCTTC	CAGGGGSSNEQFF	TRBV10-2	TRBD2	.	TRBJ2-1